The clone carrying this TCR beta chain was recorded a few times. Its matching antigen is unknown. A single record per CDR3 protein comes from TCRdb applying MiXCR to the RACE reads. The sample lists 70,000 to 90,000 distinct CDR3 sequences, less than 11% occurring once. Germline CDR1 reads MNHEY; CDR2 reads SMNVEV (reference sequence). Trimming took 3 bases from V and 7 from J, leaving 19 bases between them. CDR3 length equals 15 residues. The data derive from a study of human T cells and chemical hapten exposure. Turning to the study itself: Patients were given diphenylcyclopropenone on the scalp weekly across the roughly 24-week study.

Study observations and caveats: Patch test score showed a positive correlation with PT1 expanded TCR counts.

This sample's time point: patch test 2, 6 weeks after DPC sensitization. Indicated treatment: therapeutic diphenylcyclopropenone sensitization with weekly scalp DPC. The chain couples TRBV27 to TRBJ2-7, with D uncertain. This material consisted of whole blood, taken in connection with sensitization to the hapten diphenylcyclopropenone (DPC). This sequence originates from a woman aged 45 to 65 with alopecia areata. Some clones in this sample may be carry-over from other donors' samples. The CDR3 region has the DNA TGTGCCAGCAGTTTGAACCCTCCTTCGGCGATGGAGCAGTACTTC. Its translation: CASSLNPPSAMEQYF.